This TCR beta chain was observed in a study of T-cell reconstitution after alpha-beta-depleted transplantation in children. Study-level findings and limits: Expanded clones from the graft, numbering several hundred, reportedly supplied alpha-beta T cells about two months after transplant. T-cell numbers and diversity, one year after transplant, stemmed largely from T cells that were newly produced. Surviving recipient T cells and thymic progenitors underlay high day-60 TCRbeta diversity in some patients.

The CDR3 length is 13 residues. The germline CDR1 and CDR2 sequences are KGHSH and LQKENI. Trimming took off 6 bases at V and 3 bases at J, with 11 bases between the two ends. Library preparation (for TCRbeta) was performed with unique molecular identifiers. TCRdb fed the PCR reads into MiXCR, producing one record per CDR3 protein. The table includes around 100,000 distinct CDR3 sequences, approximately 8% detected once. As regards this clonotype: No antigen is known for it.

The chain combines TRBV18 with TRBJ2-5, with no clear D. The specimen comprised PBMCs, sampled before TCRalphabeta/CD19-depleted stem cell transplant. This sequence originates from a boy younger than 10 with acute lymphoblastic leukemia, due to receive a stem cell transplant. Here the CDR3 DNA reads TGTGCCAGCTCCTCGAATGGGGAAGAGACCCAGTACTTC. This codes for CASSSNGEETQYF. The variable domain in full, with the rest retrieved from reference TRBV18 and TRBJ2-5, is NAGVMQNPRHLVRRRGQEARLRCSPMKGHSHVYWYRQLPEEGLKFMVYLQKENIIDESGMPKERFSAEFPKEGPSILRIQQVVRGDSAAYFCASSSNGEETQYFGPGTRLLVL.